This T cell receptor beta chain was captured in a study of metastatic and nonmetastatic thyroid tumors. Across the study: Samples came from malignant and benign thyroid patients, and repertoires were compared across blood and tumor or nodule tissue.

Patients underwent thyroid surgery, and none had received any treatment before it. Overall study results and limits: The study reportedly found significantly higher TCR beta diversity in malignant thyroid tumors than benign nodules, in blood and tumor.

This clone was counted many times. Its antigen is undetermined. This CDR3 region has 13 residues. The germline V gene encodes CDR1 LNHNV and CDR2 YYDKDF (reference sequence). V trimming: 11 bases; J trimming: 9 bases; junction bases outside the gene matches: 9. Authors' processing steps: The authors used CDR3 differences across clinicopathological groups to build a distant-metastasis classifier for papillary thyroid cancer. TCRdb re-called the PCR reads through MiXCR. The V and J calls, along with clone size, are taken from TCRdb and not from the paper's own processing. In the table there are approximately 8,500 clones, about a quarter of which are singletons.

The chain links TRBV15 to TRBJ2-1, with 11 positions matching TRBD2. Sequenced material: tumor tissue. The receptor's source is a female donor with papillary thyroid cancer or a benign thyroid nodule (not recorded which). Some clones in this sample may be carry-over from other donors' samples. CDR3 sequence: CASKGLAGGEQFF. CDR3 bases: TGTGCCTCAAAGGGGCTAGCGGGGGGTGAGCAGTTCTTC.